This is a list of T cell receptor beta chains from one sample in a study of blood T cell repertoires in COVID-19. Libraries were prepared by immunoSEQ multiplex PCR; TCRdb keeps only in-frame clonotypes and omits some of them. The repertoire includes roughly 100,000 clones, roughly 92% of them detected once, and approximately 2% sits in the top ten. Sequenced: peripheral blood. The receptors derive from a woman between 50 and 59 years old with COVID-19, enrolled during active disease. Each CDR3 is given with its conserved first and last residue. D genes are given only for firm matches. The size field is filled for only some rows; it gives once, few, many or a size class.

clone size: .; V gene: TRBV5-1; D gene: .; J gene: TRBJ2-3; CDR3 DNA: TGCGCCAGCAGCAAGTCGGTCACAGATACGCAGTATTTT; CDR3 protein: CASSKSVTDTQYF
clone size: .; V gene: TRBV5-1; D gene: .; J gene: TRBJ2-7; CDR3 DNA: TGCGCCAGCAGCTTATCTGCAGGGGTGGGCGAGCAGTACTTC; CDR3 protein: CASSLSAGVGEQYF
clone size: .; V gene: TRBV19; D gene: .; J gene: TRBJ1-2; CDR3 DNA: TGTGCCAGTAGTATAAGAGGAAGGTCAGCAGTTAACTATGGCTACACCTTC; CDR3 protein: CASSIRGRSAVNYGYTF
clone size: .; V gene: TRBV5-1; D gene: .; J gene: TRBJ1-1; CDR3 DNA: TGCGCCAGCAGCTTGGCTAGGTTTATGAACACTGAAGCTTTCTTT; CDR3 protein: CASSLARFMNTEAFF
clone size: .; V gene: TRBV19; D gene: .; J gene: TRBJ1-1; CDR3 DNA: TGTGCCAGTAGTCCTCCACCCACCAGCGGGATGAACACTGAAGCTTTCTTT; CDR3 protein: CASSPPPTSGMNTEAFF
clone size: once; V gene: TRBV3-1/TRBV3-2; D gene: .; J gene: TRBJ1-6; CDR3 DNA: TGTGCCAGCAGCCAAGTCATGGGAGGCGGGTTCAATTCACCCCTCCACTTT; CDR3 protein: CASSQVMGGGFNSPLHF
clone size: .; V gene: TRBV19; D gene: TRBD2; J gene: TRBJ2-7; CDR3 DNA: TGTGCCAGTAGTATGCGGGGGGTAGGTGACGAGCAGTACTTC; CDR3 protein: CASSMRGVGDEQYF
clone size: .; V gene: TRBV4-3; D gene: .; J gene: TRBJ1-1; CDR3 DNA: TGCGCCAGCAGCCAAGGGCCGAAAAGAAATTTGAACACTGAAGCTTTCTTT; CDR3 protein: CASSQGPKRNLNTEAFF
clone size: .; V gene: TRBV19; D gene: TRBD2; J gene: TRBJ2-1; CDR3 DNA: TGTGCCAGTATAACTGCTAGCGGGGGTAAGGAGCAGTTCTTC; CDR3 protein: CASITASGGKEQFF
clone size: .; V gene: TRBV7-7; D gene: .; J gene: TRBJ2-2; CDR3 DNA: TGTGCCAGCAGCTTAAAAAGGGGCGGCGACGGGGAGCTGTTTTTT; CDR3 protein: CASSLKRGGDGELFF
clone size: .; V gene: TRBV19; D gene: .; J gene: TRBJ2-1; CDR3 DNA: TGTGCCAGTAGTTTAAGCCCCCCTCGGGGGGCCTATGAGCAGTTCTTC; CDR3 protein: CASSLSPPRGAYEQFF
clone size: once; V gene: TRBV19; D gene: .; J gene: TRBJ2-4; CDR3 DNA: TGTGCCAGTAGTAAGCCAGCCAAAAACATTCAGTACTTC; CDR3 protein: CASSKPAKNIQYF
clone size: .; V gene: TRBV6-1; D gene: TRBD1; J gene: TRBJ2-4; CDR3 DNA: TGTGCCAGCAGTGAAGCCAGGACAGGGAAGTCCAAAAACATTCAGTACTTC; CDR3 protein: CASSEARTGKSKNIQYF
clone size: once; V gene: TRBV29-1; D gene: TRBD2; J gene: TRBJ2-1; CDR3 DNA: TGCAGCGTTGTGCGGGGGAATGAGCAGTTCTTC; CDR3 protein: CSVVRGNEQFF
clone size: .; V gene: TRBV19; D gene: TRBD1; J gene: TRBJ1-3; CDR3 DNA: TGTGCCAGCGTGGACAGGGTATACACCATATATTTT; CDR3 protein: CASVDRVYTIYF
clone size: .; V gene: TRBV19; D gene: .; J gene: TRBJ1-5; CDR3 DNA: TGTGCCAGTAGTATAGATACAGGGTGGGGCAATCAGCCCCAGCATTTT; CDR3 protein: CASSIDTGWGNQPQHF
clone size: once; V gene: TRBV5-1; D gene: TRBD2; J gene: TRBJ2-2; CDR3 DNA: TGCGCCAGCACCTTCCCATGGGGTAGCGGGGGTGACACCGGGGAGCTGTTTTTT; CDR3 protein: CASTFPWGSGGDTGELFF
clone size: .; V gene: TRBV12-5; D gene: TRBD2; J gene: TRBJ2-1; CDR3 DNA: TGTGCTAGTGGTTTTTATGAGGTTGTGTTTAAAAGCGGGGGGGCCGGAGAATACAATGAGCAGTTCTTC; CDR3 protein: CASGFYEVVFKSGGAGEYNEQFF
clone size: .; V gene: TRBV2; D gene: TRBD1; J gene: TRBJ1-4; CDR3 DNA: TGTGCCAGCAGATTGACAGGGGAAGGTGAAAAACTGTTTTTT; CDR3 protein: CASRLTGEGEKLFF
clone size: .; V gene: TRBV27; D gene: .; J gene: TRBJ2-3; CDR3 DNA: TGTGCCAGCAGCCAAATAGGGACATGGGATACGCAGTATTTT; CDR3 protein: CASSQIGTWDTQYF
clone size: .; V gene: TRBV29-1; D gene: TRBD1; J gene: TRBJ2-2; CDR3 DNA: TGCAGCGTCAGGGGGCGAAGCACCGGGGAGCTGTTTTTT; CDR3 protein: CSVRGRSTGELFF
clone size: .; V gene: TRBV6-1; D gene: .; J gene: TRBJ2-7; CDR3 DNA: TGTGCCAGCAGTGAAAGGAGATACGAGCAGTACTTC; CDR3 protein: CASSERRYEQYF
clone size: .; V gene: TRBV6-5; D gene: TRBD1; J gene: TRBJ2-6; CDR3 DNA: TGTGCCAGCAGTTACAGGGGGCTAGGGGCCAACGTCCTGACTTTC; CDR3 protein: CASSYRGLGANVLTF
clone size: .; V gene: TRBV4-1; D gene: TRBD1; J gene: TRBJ1-5; CDR3 DNA: TGCGCCAGCAGCCCCATCCACCCGGGACAGGGGGCGCGATTTAATCAGCCCCAGCATTTT; CDR3 protein: CASSPIHPGQGARFNQPQHF
clone size: .; V gene: TRBV28; D gene: TRBD1; J gene: TRBJ1-5; CDR3 DNA: TGTGCCAGCAGTTTAGTAGGGGGCTGGCAGCCCCAGCATTTT; CDR3 protein: CASSLVGGWQPQHF
clone size: .; V gene: TRBV29-1; D gene: .; J gene: TRBJ2-3; CDR3 DNA: TGCAGCGCCCAGGGCACAGATACGCAGTATTTT; CDR3 protein: CSAQGTDTQYF
clone size: .; V gene: TRBV2; D gene: .; J gene: TRBJ1-6; CDR3 DNA: TGTGCCAGCAGTGCGGGGGATTATTCACCCCTCCACTTT; CDR3 protein: CASSAGDYSPLHF
clone size: once; V gene: TRBV9; D gene: TRBD1; J gene: TRBJ1-1; CDR3 DNA: TGTGCCAGCAGCCTCGGGACAGGGGGAAGGAACACTGAAGCTTTCTTT; CDR3 protein: CASSLGTGGRNTEAFF
clone size: .; V gene: TRBV27; D gene: TRBD2; J gene: TRBJ2-7; CDR3 DNA: TGTGCCAGCACCCAGCGGGGGGGCAACGAGCAGTACTTC; CDR3 protein: CASTQRGGNEQYF
clone size: .; V gene: TRBV4-3; D gene: .; J gene: TRBJ1-1; CDR3 DNA: TGCGCCAGCAGCCTGCGGACCGGGATGAACACTGAAGCTTTCTTT; CDR3 protein: CASSLRTGMNTEAFF
clone size: few; V gene: TRBV27; D gene: .; J gene: TRBJ2-7; CDR3 DNA: TGTGCCAGTTCCCCGACCGGGAACTACGAGCAGTACTTC; CDR3 protein: CASSPTGNYEQYF
clone size: .; V gene: TRBV24-1; D gene: TRBD1; J gene: TRBJ2-1; CDR3 DNA: TGTGCCACCAGTCGGGACAGGGGGCTCAATGAGCAGTTCTTC; CDR3 protein: CATSRDRGLNEQFF
clone size: .; V gene: TRBV7-9; D gene: .; J gene: TRBJ1-1; CDR3 DNA: TGTGCCAGCAGCGCCGGAGAGGCCCCTGAAGCTTTCTTT; CDR3 protein: CASSAGEAPEAFF
clone size: .; V gene: TRBV27; D gene: .; J gene: TRBJ1-4; CDR3 DNA: TGTGCCAGTCGACTCCGGGACAAAAATGAAAAACTGTTTTTT; CDR3 protein: CASRLRDKNEKLFF
clone size: .; V gene: TRBV9; D gene: .; J gene: TRBJ1-3; CDR3 DNA: TGTGCCAGCAGCGTAGGTATCACAGCCTCTGGAAACACCATATATTTT; CDR3 protein: CASSVGITASGNTIYF
clone size: .; V gene: TRBV6-5; D gene: .; J gene: TRBJ2-1; CDR3 DNA: TGTGCCAGCACCTCCCCTGAGGATGAGCAGTTCTTC; CDR3 protein: CASTSPEDEQFF
clone size: .; V gene: TRBV2; D gene: .; J gene: TRBJ2-3; CDR3 DNA: TGTGCCAGCAGTGAGAGGATTTCAGATACGCAGTATTTT; CDR3 protein: CASSERISDTQYF
clone size: .; V gene: TRBV28; D gene: .; J gene: TRBJ1-2; CDR3 DNA: TGTGCCAGCAGTGGGCCCAAATTGGCTGGCTACACCTTC; CDR3 protein: CASSGPKLAGYTF
clone size: .; V gene: TRBV19; D gene: .; J gene: TRBJ1-3; CDR3 DNA: TGTGCCAGCTCGGCTAGGGGGACTGGAAACACCATATATTTT; CDR3 protein: CASSARGTGNTIYF
clone size: .; V gene: TRBV11-3; D gene: TRBD1; J gene: TRBJ2-7; CDR3 DNA: TGTGCCAGCAGCTACGACAGGGGGCTATACGAGCAGTACTTC; CDR3 protein: CASSYDRGLYEQYF
clone size: .; V gene: TRBV5-1; D gene: TRBD1; J gene: TRBJ2-5; CDR3 DNA: TGCGCCAGCAGCACGGACAGGGCGGTTGGAGAGACCCAGTACTTC; CDR3 protein: CASSTDRAVGETQYF
clone size: .; V gene: TRBV5-1; D gene: .; J gene: TRBJ2-2; CDR3 DNA: TGCGCCAGCAGCTTTCGGGGCACCGGGGAGCTGTTTTTT; CDR3 protein: CASSFRGTGELFF
clone size: .; V gene: TRBV19; D gene: .; J gene: TRBJ2-2; CDR3 DNA: TGTGCCAGTAGACAGGGTGAACTTAATGAGCTGTTTTTT; CDR3 protein: CASRQGELNELFF
clone size: .; V gene: TRBV7-8; D gene: TRBD1; J gene: TRBJ2-3; CDR3 DNA: TGTGCCAGCAGCTGGGGACAGCGGAAGCCTGAAAGCACAGATACGCAGTATTTT; CDR3 protein: CASSWGQRKPESTDTQYF
clone size: .; V gene: TRBV30; D gene: .; J gene: TRBJ1-4; CDR3 DNA: TGTGCCTGGAGCCTTTACTTTGGCACAGATGAAAAACTGTTTTTT; CDR3 protein: CAWSLYFGTDEKLFF
clone size: few; V gene: TRBV30; D gene: TRBD1; J gene: TRBJ1-1; CDR3 DNA: TGTGCCTGGAGGGACAGGGGGGACTACGAAGCTTTCTTT; CDR3 protein: CAWRDRGDYEAFF
clone size: .; V gene: TRBV7-2; D gene: TRBD1; J gene: TRBJ2-3; CDR3 DNA: TGTGCCAGCAGACGCGACAGGGGAACAGATACGCAGTATTTT; CDR3 protein: CASRRDRGTDTQYF
clone size: .; V gene: TRBV20-1; D gene: .; J gene: TRBJ2-5; CDR3 DNA: TGCAGTGCTAGTCTTTTTGGCCGGCGACAGTTACACGATGAGACCCAGTACTTC; CDR3 protein: CSASLFGRRQLHDETQYF
clone size: .; V gene: TRBV27; D gene: .; J gene: TRBJ2-4; CDR3 DNA: TGTGCCAGCAGTACCCGAGGGACACCCGAAAACATTCAGTACTTC; CDR3 protein: CASSTRGTPENIQYF
clone size: .; V gene: TRBV28; D gene: TRBD2; J gene: TRBJ2-1; CDR3 DNA: TGTGCCAGCAGTTTATCGTCTAGCGGACTTACTACTTCGTCCTACAATGAGCAGTTCTTC; CDR3 protein: CASSLSSSGLTTSSYNEQFF
clone size: .; V gene: TRBV7-2; D gene: TRBD1; J gene: TRBJ1-5; CDR3 DNA: TGTGCCAGCAGCTTAGTAGGGACAGGGCAAAATCAGCCCCAGCATTTT; CDR3 protein: CASSLVGTGQNQPQHF
clone size: .; V gene: TRBV7-2; D gene: TRBD1; J gene: TRBJ2-1; CDR3 DNA: TGTGCCAGCACTCTTTCTGGGACAGGGGCCTACAATGAGCAGTTCTTC; CDR3 protein: CASTLSGTGAYNEQFF
clone size: .; V gene: TRBV28; D gene: .; J gene: TRBJ1-5; CDR3 DNA: TGTGCCAGCAGTTTGACACTTGATCAGCCCCAGCATTTT; CDR3 protein: CASSLTLDQPQHF
clone size: .; V gene: TRBV9; D gene: .; J gene: TRBJ1-1; CDR3 DNA: TGTGCCAGCAGCGTAGCAGGGTCCACTGAAGCTTTCTTT; CDR3 protein: CASSVAGSTEAFF
clone size: .; V gene: TRBV12-3/TRBV12-4; D gene: .; J gene: TRBJ1-1; CDR3 DNA: TGTGCCAGCAGTCCAATGAACACTGAAGCTTTCTTT; CDR3 protein: CASSPMNTEAFF
clone size: .; V gene: TRBV14; D gene: .; J gene: TRBJ1-2; CDR3 DNA: TGTGCCAGCAGCCATGCGGGGTCGGCAGATGGCTACACCTTC; CDR3 protein: CASSHAGSADGYTF
clone size: .; V gene: TRBV10-3; D gene: .; J gene: TRBJ1-1; CDR3 DNA: TGTGCCATCAGTGGACAATCGGACACTGAAGCTTTCTTT; CDR3 protein: CAISGQSDTEAFF
clone size: .; V gene: TRBV6-1; D gene: TRBD1; J gene: TRBJ1-2; CDR3 DNA: TGTGCCAGCAGTGGGATTCAGGGGGAGCTTTACTATGGCTACACCTTC; CDR3 protein: CASSGIQGELYYGYTF